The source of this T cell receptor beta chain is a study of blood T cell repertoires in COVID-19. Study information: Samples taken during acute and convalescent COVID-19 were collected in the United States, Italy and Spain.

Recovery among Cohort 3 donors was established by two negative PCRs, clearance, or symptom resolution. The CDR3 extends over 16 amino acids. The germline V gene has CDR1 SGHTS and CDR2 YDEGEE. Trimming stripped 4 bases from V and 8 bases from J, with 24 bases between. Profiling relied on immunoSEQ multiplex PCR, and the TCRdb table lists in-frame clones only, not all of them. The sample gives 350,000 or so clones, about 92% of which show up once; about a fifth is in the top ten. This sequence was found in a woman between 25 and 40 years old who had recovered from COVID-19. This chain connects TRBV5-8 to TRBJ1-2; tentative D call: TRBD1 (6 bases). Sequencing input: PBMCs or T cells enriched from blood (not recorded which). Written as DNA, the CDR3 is TGTGCCAGCAGCGGCGTAGATGTGGGGGGGCGTCAAGGCTACACCTTC. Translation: CASSGVDVGGRQGYTF. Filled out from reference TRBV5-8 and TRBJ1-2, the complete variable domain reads EAGVTQSPTHLIKTRGQQATLRCSPISGHTSVYWYQQALGLGLQFLLWYDEGEERNRGNFPPRFSGRQFPNYSSELNVNALELEDSALYLCASSGVDVGGRQGYTFGSGTRLTVV.